This TCR beta chain was profiled in a study of beta chain features in type 1 diabetes. The study, taken as a whole, reports: The study notes PCR might favor shorter templates equally in patients and controls.

The whole isolated RNA underwent reverse transcription, so sequencing captured expressed TCRB transcripts. Assay: immunoSEQ multiplex PCR; the TCRdb copy retains only in-frame clones and omits some. This repertoire shows 350,000 or so clones, 15% to 20% found once; its top ten account for 0.035% to 0.05%. This clone was observed a few times. Antigen: not known. The V and J ends lost 6 bases and 7 bases, in that order; junction bases with no gene match: 8. This CDR3 has 14 residues. Looked up from germline, CDR1 is KGHSH and CDR2 is LQKENI. A single heparinised blood sample, averaging around 110 mL, was obtained per donor.

The TCR originated in a woman younger than 30 in good health. The source material was naive CD4+ T cells from blood. This chain connects TRBV18 to TRBJ2-1; 8 bases align to TRBD1. CDR3 protein: CASSRGQGGNEQFF. The CDR3 DNA is TGTGCCAGCTCTCGCGGACAGGGCGGTAATGAGCAGTTCTTC.